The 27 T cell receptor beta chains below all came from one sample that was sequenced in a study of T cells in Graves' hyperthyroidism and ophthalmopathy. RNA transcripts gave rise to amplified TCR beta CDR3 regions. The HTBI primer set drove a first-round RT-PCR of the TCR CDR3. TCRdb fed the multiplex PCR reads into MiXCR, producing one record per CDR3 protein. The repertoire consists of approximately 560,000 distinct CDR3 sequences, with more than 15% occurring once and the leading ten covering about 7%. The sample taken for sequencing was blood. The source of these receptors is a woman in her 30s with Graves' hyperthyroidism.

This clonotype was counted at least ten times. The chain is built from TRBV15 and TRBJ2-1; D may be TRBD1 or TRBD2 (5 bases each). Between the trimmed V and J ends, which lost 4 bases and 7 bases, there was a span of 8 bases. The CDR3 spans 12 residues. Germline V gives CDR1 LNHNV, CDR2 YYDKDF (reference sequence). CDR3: CATSTGRNEQFF. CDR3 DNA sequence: TGTGCCACCAGCACAGGGAGAAATGAGCAGTTCTTC.

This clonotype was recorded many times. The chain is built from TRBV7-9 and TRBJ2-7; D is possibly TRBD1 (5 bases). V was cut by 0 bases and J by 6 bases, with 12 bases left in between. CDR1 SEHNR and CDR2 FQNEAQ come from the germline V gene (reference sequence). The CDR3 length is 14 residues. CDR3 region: CASSLAAGPGEQYF. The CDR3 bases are TGTGCCAGCAGCTTAGCCGCAGGGCCAGGCGAGCAGTACTTC.

The CDR3 protein is CASSKDRGAAGGVLDTQYF. The CDR3 bases are TGCGCCAGCAGTAAGGACAGGGGGGCAGCGGGAGGAGTTTTGGATACGCAGTATTTT. The chain links TRBV5-1 to TRBJ2-3; weak D call: TRBD1 (10 bases). This CDR3 has 19 residues. CDR1 is SGHRS and CDR2 is YFSETQ in the germline V gene. Trimming shortened V by 5 bases and J by 6 bases, and 31 bases separated the two germline ends.

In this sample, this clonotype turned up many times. CDR3 protein: CASSPIPGLAGEQFF. Written as DNA, the CDR3 is TGTGCCAGCAGCCCTATTCCAGGTCTAGCCGGTGAGCAGTTCTTC. The rearrangement links TRBV11-2 to TRBJ2-1, with D possibly being TRBD2 (5 bases). This CDR3 spans 15 amino acids. Trimming removed 5 bases at V and 9 bases at J, with 20 bases between. Germline V lookup: CDR1 SGHAT, CDR2 FQNNGV. Looking up the rest from reference TRBV11-2 and TRBJ2-1 gives the full variable domain: EAGVAQSPRYKIIEKRQSVAFWCNPISGHATLYWYQQILGQGPKLLIQFQNNGVVDDSQLPKDRFSAERLKGVDSTLKIQPAKLEDSAVYLCASSPIPGLAGEQFFGPGTRLTVL.

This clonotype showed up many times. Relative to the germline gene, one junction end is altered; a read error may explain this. The CDR3 protein is CASSQDSSTDTQYF. The CDR3 DNA follows: TGTGCCAGCAGCCAAGACTCCAGCACAGATACGCAGTATTTT. The V gene is TRBV4-3, the J gene TRBJ2-3; no firm D call. Germline-derived CDR1 and CDR2 are LGHNA and YSLEER. The CDR3 loop spans 14 amino acids.

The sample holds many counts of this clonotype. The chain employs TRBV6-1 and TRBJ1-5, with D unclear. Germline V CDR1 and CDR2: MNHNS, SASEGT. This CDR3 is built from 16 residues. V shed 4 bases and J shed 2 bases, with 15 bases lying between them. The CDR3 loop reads CASSVHSISGNQPQHF. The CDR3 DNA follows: TGTGCCAGCAGTGTTCATAGTATAAGCGGCAATCAGCCCCAGCATTTT.

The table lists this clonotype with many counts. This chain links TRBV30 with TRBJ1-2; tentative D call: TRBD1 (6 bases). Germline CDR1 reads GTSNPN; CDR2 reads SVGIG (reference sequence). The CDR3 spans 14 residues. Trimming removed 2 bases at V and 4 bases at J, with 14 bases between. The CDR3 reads CAWSRDRLVYGYTF. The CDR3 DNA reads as TGTGCCTGGAGTCGTGACAGGCTGGTCTATGGCTACACCTTC.

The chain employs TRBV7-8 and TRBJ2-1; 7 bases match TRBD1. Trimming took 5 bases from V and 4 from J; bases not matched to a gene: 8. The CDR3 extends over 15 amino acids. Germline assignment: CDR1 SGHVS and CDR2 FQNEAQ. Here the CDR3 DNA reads TGTGCCAGCAGCCTAAAGGGGGACAGTTACAATGAGCAGTTCTTC. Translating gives CASSLKGDSYNEQFF.

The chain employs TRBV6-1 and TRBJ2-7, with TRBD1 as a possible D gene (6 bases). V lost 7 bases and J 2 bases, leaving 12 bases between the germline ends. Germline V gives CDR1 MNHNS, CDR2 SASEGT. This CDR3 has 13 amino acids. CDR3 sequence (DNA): TGTGCCAGCACCCCAGACAGGACCTACGAGCAGTACTTC. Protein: CASTPDRTYEQYF.

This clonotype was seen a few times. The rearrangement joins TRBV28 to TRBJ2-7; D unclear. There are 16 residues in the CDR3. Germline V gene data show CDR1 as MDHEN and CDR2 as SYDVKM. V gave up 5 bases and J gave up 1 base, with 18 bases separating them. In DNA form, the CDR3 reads TGTGCCAGCAGTCCATCAACATTCCGGCAGTCCTACGAGCAGTACTTC. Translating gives CASSPSTFRQSYEQYF.

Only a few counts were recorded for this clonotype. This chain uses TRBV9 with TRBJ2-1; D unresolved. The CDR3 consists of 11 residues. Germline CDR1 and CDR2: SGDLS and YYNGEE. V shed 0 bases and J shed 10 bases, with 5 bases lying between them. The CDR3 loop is CASSVGAEQFF. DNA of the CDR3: TGTGCCAGCAGCGTAGGGGCCGAGCAGTTCTTC.

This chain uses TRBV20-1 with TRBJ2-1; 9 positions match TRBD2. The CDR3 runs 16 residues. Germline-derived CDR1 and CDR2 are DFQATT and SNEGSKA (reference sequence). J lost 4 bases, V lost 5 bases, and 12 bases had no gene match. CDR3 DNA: TGCAGTGCTCACTTGACGACTAGCGGTAGTTACAATGAGCAGTTCTTC. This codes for CSAHLTTSGSYNEQFF.

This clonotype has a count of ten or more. The CDR3: CSASIRTSGTYNEQFF. CDR3 coding DNA: TGCAGTGCTAGTATTCGGACTAGCGGGACCTACAATGAGCAGTTCTTC. The rearrangement uses TRBV20-1 and TRBJ2-1, with 12 bases that match TRBD2. The CDR3 length is 16 residues. The germline V gene has CDR1 DFQATT and CDR2 SNEGSKA (reference sequence). V lost 3 bases and J lost 2; bases outside the gene matches: 5.

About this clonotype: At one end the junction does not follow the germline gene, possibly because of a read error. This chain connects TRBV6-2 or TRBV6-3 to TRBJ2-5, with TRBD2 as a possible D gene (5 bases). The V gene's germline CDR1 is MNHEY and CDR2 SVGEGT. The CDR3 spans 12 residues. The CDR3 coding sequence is TGTGTCAGCAGTTACGGGATAAAGACCCAGTACTTC. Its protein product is CVSSYGIKTQYF.

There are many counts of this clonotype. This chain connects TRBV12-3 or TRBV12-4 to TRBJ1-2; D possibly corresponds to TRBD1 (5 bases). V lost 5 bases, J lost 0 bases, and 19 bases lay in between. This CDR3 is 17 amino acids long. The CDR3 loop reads CASSPPSRGPANYGYTF. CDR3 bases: TGTGCCAGCAGTCCCCCGAGTAGGGGACCAGCTAACTATGGCTACACCTTC.

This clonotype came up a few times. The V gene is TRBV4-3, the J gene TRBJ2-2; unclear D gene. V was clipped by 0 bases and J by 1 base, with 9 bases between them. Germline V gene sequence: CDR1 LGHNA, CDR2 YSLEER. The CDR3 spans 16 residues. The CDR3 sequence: CASSQDWAGNTGELFF. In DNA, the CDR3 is TGCGCCAGCAGCCAAGATTGGGCAGGGAACACCGGGGAGCTGTTTTTT.

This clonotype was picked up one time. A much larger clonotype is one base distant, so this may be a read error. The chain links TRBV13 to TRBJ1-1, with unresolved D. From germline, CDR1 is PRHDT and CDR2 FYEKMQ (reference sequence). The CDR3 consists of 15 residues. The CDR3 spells CASSFDGGVNTEASF. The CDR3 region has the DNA TGTGCCAGCAGCTTTGACGGCGGGGTGAACACTGAAGCTTCCTTT.

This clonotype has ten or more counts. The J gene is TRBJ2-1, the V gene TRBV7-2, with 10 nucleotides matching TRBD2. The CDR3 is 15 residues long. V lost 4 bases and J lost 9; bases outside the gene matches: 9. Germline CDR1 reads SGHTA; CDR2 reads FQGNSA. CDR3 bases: TGTGCCAGCAGCTCAAGCGGGAGGGCCACCGGTGAGCAGTTCTTC. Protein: CASSSSGRATGEQFF.

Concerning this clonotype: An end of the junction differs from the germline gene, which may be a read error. This CDR3 is CASSYSGGGHYGQYF. CDR3 DNA: TGTGCCAGCAGTTACTCGGGTGGGGGACACTACGGGCAGTACTTC. The chain joins TRBV6-6 to TRBJ2-7, with a weak D call TRBD1 (6 bases). The CDR3 spans 15 residues. Per the germline V gene, CDR1 is MNHNY and CDR2 is SVGAGI (reference sequence).

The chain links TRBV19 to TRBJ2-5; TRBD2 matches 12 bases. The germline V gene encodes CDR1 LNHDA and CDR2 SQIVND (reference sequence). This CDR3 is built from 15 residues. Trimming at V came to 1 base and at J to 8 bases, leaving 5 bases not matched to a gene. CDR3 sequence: CASSIAPTSGSTQYF. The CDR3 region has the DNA TGTGCCAGTAGTATAGCCCCGACTAGCGGGAGCACCCAGTACTTC.

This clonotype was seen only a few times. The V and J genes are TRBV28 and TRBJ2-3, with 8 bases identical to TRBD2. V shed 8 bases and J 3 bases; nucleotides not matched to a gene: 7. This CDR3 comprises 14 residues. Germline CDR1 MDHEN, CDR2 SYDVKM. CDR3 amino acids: CASHLAGWTDTQYF. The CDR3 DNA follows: TGTGCCAGCCATCTAGCGGGCTGGACAGATACGCAGTATTTT.

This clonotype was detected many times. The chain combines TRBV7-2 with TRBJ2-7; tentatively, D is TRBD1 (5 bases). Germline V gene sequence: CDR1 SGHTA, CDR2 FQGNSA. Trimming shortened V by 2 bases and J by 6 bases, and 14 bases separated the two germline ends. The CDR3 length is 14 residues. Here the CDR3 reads CASSLSWQGLEQYF. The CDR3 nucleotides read TGTGCCAGCAGCTTAAGTTGGCAGGGTCTCGAGCAGTACTTC.

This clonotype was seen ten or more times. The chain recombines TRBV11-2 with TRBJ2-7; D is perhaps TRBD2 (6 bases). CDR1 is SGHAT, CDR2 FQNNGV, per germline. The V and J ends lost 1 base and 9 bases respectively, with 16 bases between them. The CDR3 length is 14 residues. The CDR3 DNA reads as TGTGCCAGCAGCTTAGGAAGGGACTGGGGCGGGCAGTACTTC. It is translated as CASSLGRDWGGQYF.

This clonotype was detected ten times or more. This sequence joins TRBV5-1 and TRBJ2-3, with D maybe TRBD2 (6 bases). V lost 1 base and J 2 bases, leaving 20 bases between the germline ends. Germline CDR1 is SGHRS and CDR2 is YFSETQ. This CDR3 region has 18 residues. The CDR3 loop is CASSLYPLGGDATDTQYF. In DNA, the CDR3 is TGCGCCAGCAGCTTGTACCCCTTAGGAGGGGACGCCACAGATACGCAGTATTTT.

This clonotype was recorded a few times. This CDR3 is CASSIRPKPSAQPQHF. Written as DNA, the CDR3 is TGTGCCAGTAGTATTCGGCCCAAACCATCGGCTCAGCCCCAGCATTTT. The J gene is TRBJ1-5, the V gene TRBV19; no clear D gene. Trimming stripped 3 bases from V and 6 bases from J, with 18 bases between. CDR1 is LNHDA, CDR2 SQIVND, per germline (reference sequence). The CDR3 extends over 16 amino acids.

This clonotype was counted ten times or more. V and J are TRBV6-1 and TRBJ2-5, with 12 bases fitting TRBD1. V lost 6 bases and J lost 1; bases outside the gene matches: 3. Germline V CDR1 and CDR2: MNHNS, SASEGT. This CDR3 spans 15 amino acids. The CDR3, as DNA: TGTGCCAGCAGGGGACAGGGGGCCTTCCAAGAGACCCAGTACTTC. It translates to CASRGQGAFQETQYF.

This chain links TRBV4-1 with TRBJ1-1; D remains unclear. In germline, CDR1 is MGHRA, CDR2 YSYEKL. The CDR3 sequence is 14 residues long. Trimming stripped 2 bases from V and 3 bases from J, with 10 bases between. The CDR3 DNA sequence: TGCGCCAGCAGCCAATATATTAGAGACACTGAAGCTTTCTTT. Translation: CASSQYIRDTEAFF.